This T cell receptor beta chain was observed in a study of shared clonotypes between healthy human individuals. Whole-study results and caveats: Sampling included only blood; tissue repertoires likely differ.

All donors qualified as healthy HIV-negative adults and had experienced no recent acute infections or vaccinations. As concerns this clone: What it binds is not known.

From germline, CDR1 is LGHNA and CDR2 YNFKEQ. The CDR3 has 18 residues. Germline trimming cut 0 bases from V and 5 bases from J; bases unmatched to any gene: 12. Running of the assay took place at deep level. Sequencing was performed on unsorted PBMC DNA using ten immunoSEQ deep assay plates. TCRdb's table, derived via immunoSEQ multiplex PCR, lists solely in-frame clones and lacks some. The sample contains more than 450,000 clones, around 74% of which appear only once. The chain carries TRBV4-2 and TRBJ2-1; 8 bases fit TRBD1. Source material: PBMCs. The source of this sequence is a woman in her 40s in good health. Some clones in this sample may be carry-over from other donors' samples. The CDR3: CASSQDLNWQGADNEQFF. Written as DNA, the CDR3 is TGTGCCAGCAGCCAAGATCTTAACTGGCAGGGGGCAGACAATGAGCAGTTCTTC.